The entry below describes one T cell receptor beta chain. Profiling relied on immunoSEQ multiplex PCR, and the TCRdb table lists in-frame clones only, not all of them. Here the sample spans approximately 150,000 clones, around four fifths being singletons. This sample was included in a study of blood T cell repertoires in COVID-19. The CDR3 consists of 14 residues. Trimming stripped 4 bases from V and 3 bases from J, with 13 bases between. Germline-derived CDR1 and CDR2 are LGHDT and YNNKEL (reference sequence). This chain connects TRBV3-1 (or the pseudogene TRBV3-2) to TRBJ2-7; no clear D. The origin of this receptor is a woman of 80 years or more with COVID-19, enrolled during active disease. The sample taken for sequencing was peripheral blood. CDR3 residues: CASSRLEPSYEQYF. The CDR3 nucleotides are TGTGCCAGCAGCCGTCTAGAGCCGAGCTACGAGCAGTACTTC.